A single TCR beta chain is shown here with its context. This sample was taken from a study of control samples from healthy donors and cancer patients. Between the trimmed V and J ends, which lost 0 bases and 2 bases, there was a span of 14 bases. The CDR3 has 17 amino acids. Germline CDR1 and CDR2: KGHDR and SFDVKD. Measured with immunoSEQ multiplex PCR; TCRdb has only the in-frame clones, and not every one. The table records some 79,000 clones, approximately 91% of them present only once. The V call is TRBV24-1, the J call TRBJ2-3; D might be TRBD1 (7 bases). The sequencing sample was made of blood. The origin of this receptor is a man aged 45-65 years in good health. CDR3 sequence: CATSDLPGGGHTDTQYF. The CDR3 nucleotides are TGTGCCACCAGTGATTTGCCAGGGGGAGGCCACACAGATACGCAGTATTTT.